The clone carrying this TCR beta chain came up many times. Its antigen remains unidentified. In TCRdb, the 5' RACE reads were re-called with MiXCR into one record per CDR3 protein. The data contain roughly 490,000 distinct CDR3 sequences, under 5.5% of them seen just once; the ten biggest clones take up around 3.6%. The data are from a study of CD8 T cells in ankylosing spondylitis. This CDR3 contains 15 residues. The germline gives CDR1 KGHSH, CDR2 LQKENI. The V and J ends lost 5 bases and 0 bases respectively, with 13 bases between them. Study conclusions and caveats: For ankylosing spondylitis blood, a TCR beta motif of seven to nine highly homologous variants appeared characteristic. Some motif variants had been reported before (in reactive arthritis synovial fluid and blood).

This sequence joins TRBV18 and TRBJ1-2, with no clear D. The sequencing input was blood, either unsorted or a sorted T cell fraction (not recorded which). The clonotype originates from a male donor with ankylosing spondylitis. The chain's CDR3 is CASSTLSTANYGYTF. In DNA form, the CDR3 reads TGTGCCAGCTCAACTCTATCGACGGCTAACTATGGCTACACCTTC.